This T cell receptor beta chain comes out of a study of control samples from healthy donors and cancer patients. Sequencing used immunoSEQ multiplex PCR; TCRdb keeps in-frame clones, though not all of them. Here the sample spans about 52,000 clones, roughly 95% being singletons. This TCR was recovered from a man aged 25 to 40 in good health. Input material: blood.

CDR3: CASRLLGEVSTEAFF. CDR3 in DNA: TGTGCCAGCAGACTCCTAGGGGAGGTGAGCACTGAAGCTTTCTTT. The genes are TRBV13 and TRBJ1-1; perhaps TRBD1 as D (5 bases). V lost 6 bases, J lost 4 bases, and 18 bases lay in between. The CDR3 consists of 15 residues. Germline CDR1 and CDR2: PRHDT and FYEKMQ (reference sequence).